The 14 T cell receptor beta chains reported below all come from one sample, sequenced in a study of control samples from healthy donors and cancer patients. Only in-frame clones appear in the TCRdb table, and some are missing; sequencing was by immunoSEQ multiplex PCR. The sample carries a few hundred thousand clones, 80% to 95% recorded once. Sequencing was done on a sample of PBMCs. The receptors originated from a middle-aged man with head and neck cancer.

The chain couples TRBV4-2 to TRBJ1-1; possible D gene TRBD1, 5 bases. Per the germline V gene, CDR1 is LGHNA and CDR2 is YNFKEQ. CDR3 length equals 15 residues. The germline V and J ends were trimmed by 3 bases and 1 base, with 12 bases remaining between them. CDR3 nucleotide sequence: TGTGCCAGCAGCCACGGGGGGGAAGAGAACACTGAAGCTTTCTTT. As protein: CASSHGGEENTEAFF.

This rearrangement joins TRBV30 to TRBJ2-7; TRBD1 or TRBD2 may be the D gene (5 bases each). CDR1 is GTSNPN and CDR2 is SVGIG in the germline V gene (reference sequence). This CDR3 spans 13 amino acids. V dropped 5 bases and J dropped 6 bases, with 17 bases sitting between them. The CDR3 reads CAWGRGVDAEQYF. CDR3 sequence (DNA): TGTGCCTGGGGAAGAGGGGTTGATGCCGAGCAGTACTTC.

The V gene is TRBV29-1, the J gene TRBJ2-6; possibly TRBD1 for D (5 bases). The CDR3 spans 14 residues. V was shortened by 5 bases and J by 0 bases, with 8 bases between the two germline ends. Germline V gives CDR1 SQVTM, CDR2 ANQGSEA. DNA of the CDR3: TGCAGCGTTTTCGACAGCTCTGGGGCCAACGTCCTGACTTTC. Its protein product is CSVFDSSGANVLTF.

CDR3 residues: CASRPLAGKNNEQFF. DNA for the CDR3: TGTGCCAGCAGGCCTCTAGCGGGAAAAAACAATGAGCAGTTCTTC. This rearrangement joins TRBV2 to TRBJ2-1; 9 nucleotides match TRBD2. The CDR3 covers 15 residues. V shed 6 bases and J 5 bases; nucleotides not matched to a gene: 8. CDR1 is SNHLY, CDR2 FYNNEI, per germline.

The chain links TRBV7-2 to TRBJ2-7; 7 bases match TRBD2. The CDR3 consists of 18 residues. Germline CDR1 and CDR2: SGHTA and FQGNSA. Trimming cost V 0 bases and J 3 bases; bases outside gene matches: 14. The CDR3 region is CASSLASGSGRVYYEQYF. The CDR3 nucleotides read TGTGCCAGCAGCTTAGCTTCGGGTAGCGGGCGAGTATACTACGAGCAGTACTTC.

The chain joins TRBV5-8 to TRBJ1-2; D gene ambiguous. Trimming took off 4 bases at V and 4 bases at J, with 14 bases between the two ends. The CDR3 loop spans 14 amino acids. Germline V gene lookup returns CDR1 SGHTS and CDR2 YDEGEE. The CDR3 coding sequence is TGTGCCAGCAGCGCATCCCGTATTACCTATGGCTACACCTTC. Encoded protein: CASSASRITYGYTF.

The chain combines TRBV30 with TRBJ1-1, with 12 bases lining up with TRBD1. This CDR3 has 14 amino acids. Trimming cost V 2 bases and J 8 bases; bases outside gene matches: 6. CDR1 GTSNPN and CDR2 SVGIG come from the germline V gene (reference sequence). Here the CDR3 reads CAWSSGTGGLEAFF. CDR3 in DNA: TGTGCCTGGAGTTCCGGGACAGGGGGCCTCGAAGCTTTCTTT.

The CDR3 bases are TGTGCCAGCAGTCGACGAGGGGACTCCGAGCAGTACTTC. Residues: CASSRRGDSEQYF. The gene calls are TRBV6-5 and TRBJ2-7; possible D gene TRBD2, 6 bases. This CDR3 comprises 13 residues. Germline CDR1 and CDR2: MNHEY and SVGAGI. V was cut by 5 bases and J by 6 bases, with 14 bases left in between.

The chain links TRBV28 to TRBJ1-5; TRBD1 agrees at 9 bases. The CDR3 totals 14 residues. V lost 10 bases to trimming and J lost 1 base; unmatched junction nucleotides: 5. The germline V gene has CDR1 MDHEN and CDR2 SYDVKM. This chain's CDR3 is CATGQGGSNQPQHF. The CDR3 coding sequence is TGTGCCACGGGACAGGGAGGGAGCAATCAGCCCCAGCATTTT.

The chain links TRBV4-3 to TRBJ1-1; 7 positions agree with TRBD1. Unmatched junction bases numbered 8, after V lost 4 bases and J lost 0 bases. The CDR3 loop spans 16 amino acids. Germline V gene data show CDR1 as LGHNA and CDR2 as YSLEER. CDR3 sequence reads: CASSLIRGELNTEAFF. The CDR3 coding sequence is TGCGCCAGCAGCCTCATCAGGGGGGAATTGAACACTGAAGCTTTCTTT.

CDR3 residues: CAINSPGSGDTQYF. In DNA, the CDR3 is TGTGCCATCAATTCTCCGGGGTCAGGGGATACGCAGTATTTT. The chain has TRBV10-3 and TRBJ2-3; D assignment may be TRBD1 or TRBD2 (5 bases each). From germline, CDR1 is ENHRY and CDR2 SYGVKD. Trimming removed 7 bases from V and 6 bases from J, with 17 bases in between. The CDR3 loop spans 14 amino acids.

The rearrangement joins TRBV18 to TRBJ2-1, with TRBD2 identical over 7 bases. V shed 3 bases, J shed 9 bases, and the junction held 14 bases outside the gene matches. The germline CDR1 and CDR2 sequences are KGHSH and LQKENI. The CDR3 length is 16 residues. Written as DNA, the CDR3 is TGTGCCAGCTCACCTATCTCGGGGGAAGCGGGGAGTGAGCAGTTCTTC. This sequence encodes CASSPISGEAGSEQFF.

The chain has TRBV2 and TRBJ1-5; tentative D call: TRBD1 (6 bases). CDR3 size: 13 residues. Germline V gives CDR1 SNHLY, CDR2 FYNNEI. V lost 10 bases and J lost 5, with 15 bases in between. The CDR3 spells CATQGGGHQPQHF. The CDR3 DNA reads as TGTGCCACCCAAGGAGGGGGGCATCAGCCCCAGCATTTT.

The CDR3 coding sequence is TGTGCCAGCGGCGGGTTAGGGGGAACTGAAAAACTGTTTTTT. Encoded protein: CASGGLGGTEKLFF. The genes are TRBV9 and TRBJ1-4, with TRBD1 as a possible D gene (6 bases). Trimming shortened V by 7 bases and J by 7 bases, and 17 bases separated the two germline ends. Per germline, CDR1 SGDLS and CDR2 YYNGEE. This CDR3 has 14 amino acids.